Each of the 30 T cell receptor beta chains below was sequenced from the same sample in a study of T cells in Graves' hyperthyroidism and ophthalmopathy. Using RNA transcripts as the source, TCR beta CDR3 regions were amplified. A first-round RT-PCR of the TCR CDR3 used the HTBI primer set. From the multiplex PCR reads, TCRdb called clonotypes with MiXCR, one entry per CDR3 protein. The sample contains approximately 400,000 distinct CDR3 sequences, over 15% of which appear only once. What was sequenced was blood. The receptors come from a woman between 18 and 30 years old with Graves' hyperthyroidism.

V gene TRBV20-1 combines with J gene TRBJ2-5; 8 nucleotides align to TRBD1. CDR1 DFQATT and CDR2 SNEGSKA come from the germline V gene (reference sequence). With V trimmed by 0 bases and J by 5 bases, 8 bases remained unmatched. The CDR3 sequence is 15 residues long. CDR3 DNA: TGCAGTGCTAGAGATGGAACAGGGGGAGGCGAGACCCAGTACTTC. Its translation: CSARDGTGGGETQYF.

The sample holds many counts of this clonotype. The rearrangement links TRBV18 to TRBJ1-1, with D possibly TRBD1 on 6 matching bases. The CDR3 sequence is 13 residues long. Trimming pared 6 bases from V and 4 bases from J, leaving 12 bases between. CDR1 is KGHSH, CDR2 LQKENI, per germline. CDR3: CASSGEGVTEAFF. CDR3 in DNA: TGTGCCAGCTCTGGTGAGGGGGTCACTGAAGCTTTCTTT.

This clonotype was detected a few times. This chain links TRBV4-1 with TRBJ2-7, with 10 nucleotides matching TRBD1. Trimming at V came to 4 bases and at J to 6 bases, leaving 21 bases not matched to a gene. The CDR3 totals 19 residues. The germline V gene has CDR1 MGHRA and CDR2 YSYEKL. CDR3 loop: CASSRNPINPGQGTFEQYF. CDR3 nucleotides: TGCGCCAGCAGCCGAAATCCCATTAATCCGGGACAGGGGACGTTCGAGCAGTACTTC.

This clonotype came up many times. The V call is TRBV28, the J call TRBJ2-5; 8 bases agree with TRBD2. Germline CDR1 reads MDHEN; CDR2 reads SYDVKM. V was clipped by 4 bases and J by 5 bases; unmatched bases: 6. There are 14 residues in the CDR3. CDR3 DNA sequence: TGTGCCAGCAGTTACCGGGGGGGCCGGGAGACCCAGTACTTC. It is translated as CASSYRGGRETQYF.

The rearrangement joins TRBV6-1 to TRBJ1-2; 9 bases are shared with TRBD1. V lost 6 bases and J lost 5; bases outside the gene matches: 7. Per the germline V gene, CDR1 is MNHNS and CDR2 is SASEGT. CDR3 length: 14 residues. The CDR3, as DNA: TGTGCCAGCAGACACGGGACAGGGAATTATGGCTACACCTTC. Its translation: CASRHGTGNYGYTF.

This clonotype has a count of ten or more. V usage is TRBV7-6 and J usage is TRBJ2-2; D remains ambiguous. Trimming stripped 2 bases from V and 0 bases from J, with 7 bases between. Per germline, CDR1 SGHVS and CDR2 FNYEAQ. This CDR3 region has 15 residues. CDR3 DNA sequence: TGTGCCAGCAGCTTACAGATTACGAACACCGGGGAGCTGTTTTTT. Residues: CASSLQITNTGELFF. Filled out from reference TRBV7-6 and TRBJ2-2, the complete variable domain reads GAGVSQSPRYKVTKRGQDVALRCDPISGHVSLYWYRQALGQGPEFLTYFNYEAQQDKSGLPNDRFSAERPEGSISTLTIQRTEQRDSAMYRCASSLQITNTGELFFGEGSRLTVL.

This clonotype was counted many times. The chain uses TRBV5-6 and TRBJ1-5, with D unresolved. The CDR3 is 15 amino acids. The germline V gene encodes CDR1 SGHDT and CDR2 YYEEEE. Trimming stripped 5 bases from V and 0 bases from J, with 12 bases between. CDR3: CASSLYDFSNQPQHF. The DNA of the CDR3 is TGTGCCAGCAGTCTATATGACTTTAGCAATCAGCCCCAGCATTTT. The full variable domain, rest sourced from reference TRBV5-6 and TRBJ1-5, is DAGVTQSPTHLIKTRGQQVTLRCSPKSGHDTVSWYQQALGQGPQFIFQYYEEEERQRGNFPDRFSGHQFPNYSSELNVNALLLGDSALYLCASSLYDFSNQPQHFGDGTRLSIL.

This clonotype was observed many times. The gene calls are TRBV5-1 and TRBJ1-1; weak D call: TRBD1 (6 bases). The germline gives CDR1 SGHRS, CDR2 YFSETQ. V gave up 1 base and J gave up 5 bases, with 15 bases separating them. This CDR3 spans 15 amino acids. CDR3 residues: CASSLIRGAGTEAFF. CDR3 bases: TGCGCCAGCAGCTTGATTCGGGGGGCGGGAACTGAAGCTTTCTTT.

Note on this clonotype: Possible read error: a much larger clone is one base away. The V and J genes are TRBV6-2 or TRBV6-3 and TRBJ1-5; a possible D gene is TRBD1 (5 bases). CDR3 size: 14 residues. CDR1 is MNHEY, CDR2 SVGEGT, per germline. The CDR3 nucleotides are TGTGCCAGCAGTGGGTCAGGGAAAAGTCAGCCCCTGCATTTT. It specifies CASSGSGKSQPLHF.

This clonotype was counted ten times or more. The V and J genes are TRBV27 and TRBJ2-7, with TRBD2 matching over 7 bases. V shed 7 bases and J 4 bases; nucleotides not matched to a gene: 7. Germline V CDR1 and CDR2: MNHEY, SMNVEV (reference sequence). The CDR3 length is 13 residues. This chain's CDR3 is CASTSRAGYEQYF. The CDR3 DNA is TGTGCCAGCACTTCACGAGCGGGGTACGAGCAGTACTTC.

This chain joins TRBV12-3 or TRBV12-4 and TRBJ1-1; TRBD1 aligns across 8 bases. This CDR3 has 17 residues. V lost 7 bases and J lost 5; bases outside the gene matches: 18. CDR3 residues: CASTPQGQGAIFTEAFF. CDR3 nucleotides: TGTGCCAGCACCCCCCAGGGGCAGGGGGCGATTTTTACTGAAGCTTTCTTT.

This clonotype was observed many times. The chain carries TRBV7-3 and TRBJ2-2, with 7 nucleotides matching TRBD2. The CDR3 consists of 14 residues. The germline V gene encodes CDR1 SGHTA and CDR2 FQGTGA. V was pared by 5 bases and J by 7 bases, with 7 bases of the junction left unmatched. The CDR3 spells CASSPGGSLGELFF. The CDR3 nucleotides read TGTGCCAGCAGCCCCGGGGGGAGCCTCGGGGAGCTGTTTTTT.

Regarding this clonotype: A read error may explain this, as a much larger clone is one base away. The chain combines TRBV28 with TRBJ1-1; a possible D gene is TRBD1 (5 bases). There are 13 residues in the CDR3. Looked up from germline, CDR1 is MDHEN and CDR2 is SYDVKM. CDR3 loop: CTSTGGLNTEAFF. CDR3 sequence (DNA): TGTACCAGCACAGGCGGCCTGAACACTGAAGCTTTCTTT.

This clonotype was counted at least ten times. This chain joins TRBV2 and TRBJ2-7, with D possibly being TRBD1 or TRBD2 (6 bases each). In germline, CDR1 is SNHLY, CDR2 FYNNEI. The V and J ends lost 6 bases and 2 bases respectively, with 17 bases between them. This CDR3 comprises 15 residues. CDR3 sequence: CASSRRAGDTYEQYF. The CDR3 DNA reads TGTGCCAGCAGCCGGAGGGCAGGGGACACCTACGAGCAGTACTTC.

The table lists this clonotype with a few counts. The V call is TRBV3-1, the J call TRBJ1-3; the D gene is possibly TRBD1 (5 bases). The CDR3 runs to 17 residues. CDR1 is LGHDT and CDR2 is YNNKEL in the germline V gene (reference sequence). V lost 5 bases to trimming and J lost 0 bases, with 17 bases between them. CDR3 sequence reads: CASSIRQSASSGNTIYF. The CDR3 nucleotides are TGTGCCAGCAGCATCCGACAGAGCGCCAGCTCTGGAAACACCATATATTTT.

This clonotype was picked up many times. The rearrangement links TRBV6-5 to TRBJ2-7; a weak D match, TRBD1 (6 bases). Germline V gene sequence: CDR1 MNHEY, CDR2 SVGAGI. The CDR3 loop spans 13 amino acids. Trimming left V 0 bases short and J 4 bases short, with 7 bases between. CDR3 bases: TGTGCCAGCAGTTACTCGGGACATTACGAGCAGTACTTC. This sequence encodes CASSYSGHYEQYF.

Many counts were recorded for this clonotype. The rearrangement links TRBV6-1 to TRBJ2-2; 7 positions agree with TRBD1. Germline lookup yields CDR1 MNHNS and CDR2 SASEGT. The trim removed 10 bases at V and 3 bases at J, leaving 8 bases unmatched. The CDR3 extends over 14 amino acids. Written as DNA, the CDR3 is TGTGCCACCTCTTCGCAGGGGGACACCGGGGAGCTGTTTTTT. Protein sequence: CATSSQGDTGELFF.

The sample holds many counts of this clonotype. The V call is TRBV12-3 or TRBV12-4, the J call TRBJ1-2; possible D gene TRBD1, 6 bases. The CDR3 spans 14 residues. V was clipped by 6 bases and J by 4 bases, with 15 bases between them. The CDR3 loop reads CASSPMQGSYGYTF. The CDR3, as DNA: TGTGCCAGCAGCCCGATGCAGGGGTCCTATGGCTACACCTTC.

The table lists this clonotype with many counts. The chain combines TRBV12-3 or TRBV12-4 with TRBJ1-2; D not certain. CDR3 length equals 10 residues. With 7 bases removed from V and 7 bases from J, the gap between germline ends came to 7 bases. Written as DNA, the CDR3 is TGTGCCAGCACCTTAGGTGGCTACACCTTC. As protein: CASTLGGYTF.

This clonotype occurred a few times. The genes are TRBV12-3 or TRBV12-4 and TRBJ2-5; 7 bases agree with TRBD1. After removal of 5 bases from V and 4 bases from J, the junction contained 10 bases not matched to a gene. CDR3 length equals 15 residues. This CDR3 reads CASSPDRARRETQYF. The CDR3 DNA follows: TGTGCCAGCAGTCCCGACAGGGCTAGGCGAGAGACCCAGTACTTC.

In its sample, this clonotype was seen a few times. This rearrangement joins TRBV14 to TRBJ1-2, with D possibly matching TRBD1 (5 bases). Germline assignment: CDR1 SGHDN and CDR2 FVKESK. Trimming cost V 4 bases and J 7 bases, with 22 bases left between them. The CDR3 contains 16 residues. The CDR3 DNA sequence: TGTGCCAGCAGCCCGGTTATGGGGACCCACCTTTCTGGCTACACCTTC. Translation gives CASSPVMGTHLSGYTF.

This clonotype was detected ten times or more. This chain uses TRBV5-1 with TRBJ1-1; D is undetermined. The CDR3 length is 16 residues. The germline V gene encodes CDR1 SGHRS and CDR2 YFSETQ. V was pared by 4 bases and J by 0 bases, with 16 bases between. The CDR3 DNA sequence: TGCGCCAGCAGCAGGACCAGCCAAGCCTTGAACACTGAAGCTTTCTTT. Translated, it gives CASSRTSQALNTEAFF.

The chain uses TRBV10-3 and TRBJ2-7; 12 bases map to TRBD2. CDR3 length: 17 amino acids. Trimming took 0 bases from V and 2 from J; bases not matched to a gene: 5. Germline V gene sequence: CDR1 ENHRY, CDR2 SYGVKD. The CDR3 spells CAISESLGLAGTYEQYF. CDR3 DNA: TGTGCCATCAGTGAGTCTTTAGGACTAGCGGGGACCTACGAGCAGTACTTC.

This clonotype was counted many times. The CDR3 bases are TGTGCCAGCGGGACTAGCGGGGGAAGAACCTACGAGCAGTACTTC. Translation: CASGTSGGRTYEQYF. This chain links TRBV2 with TRBJ2-7; 14 bases agree with TRBD2. J was trimmed by 2 bases and V by 8 bases; bases with no gene match: 5. This CDR3 is built from 15 residues. Germline V gene sequence: CDR1 SNHLY, CDR2 FYNNEI.

This clonotype has ten or more counts. V usage is TRBV12-3 or TRBV12-4 and J usage is TRBJ2-2; 11 positions match TRBD1. V was clipped by 6 bases and J by 6 bases; unmatched bases: 6. CDR3 size: 15 residues. This CDR3 is CASRPDRGPAGELFF. Here the CDR3 DNA reads TGTGCCAGCAGACCGGACAGGGGGCCGGCCGGGGAGCTGTTTTTT.

In its sample, this clonotype was seen many times. J is TRBJ1-2 and V is TRBV6-5; D is uncertain. CDR3 size: 13 residues. Germline V gives CDR1 MNHEY, CDR2 SVGAGI. V lost 2 bases to trimming and J lost 4 bases, with 8 bases between them. The CDR3 DNA follows: TGTGCCAGCAGTTACGGGCGGGGCTATGGCTACACCTTC. It is translated as CASSYGRGYGYTF.

There are a few counts of this clonotype. The CDR3 bases are TGTGCCAGCAGCTGGGGCCACTTCAACACTGAAGCTTTCTTT. It specifies CASSWGHFNTEAFF. The chain has TRBV3-1 and TRBJ1-1, with D possibly matching TRBD1 (5 bases). Trimming took 5 bases from V and 2 from J, leaving 12 bases between them. CDR1 and CDR2 from the germline V gene are LGHDT and YNNKEL (reference sequence). This CDR3 comprises 14 residues.

There are many counts of this clonotype. The CDR3 is CASSYYGTGLNTEAFF. The CDR3, as DNA: TGTGCCAGCAGTTACTATGGGACAGGGCTGAACACTGAAGCTTTCTTT. The chain is built from TRBV6-5 and TRBJ1-1; 9 bases agree with TRBD1. Germline V gene lookup returns CDR1 MNHEY and CDR2 SVGAGI. The CDR3 contains 16 residues. After removal of 1 base from V and 0 bases from J, the junction contained 3 bases not matched to a gene.

By proportion, this clonotype is medium-sized (0.01 to 0.1%). The V call is TRBV6-1, the J call TRBJ1-1, with no clear D. Germline CDR1 and CDR2: MNHNS and SASEGT. Trimming left V 0 bases short and J 7 bases short, with 12 bases between. The CDR3 is 14 residues long. CDR3 coding DNA: TGTGCCAGCAGTGAAGCAGTTGAGAGGCTTGAAGCTTTCTTT. Translation gives CASSEAVERLEAFF.

Details on this clonotype: This clone may be a read error of a much larger clone one base away. This chain uses TRBV4-1 with TRBJ1-1; D unclear. The CDR3 loop spans 14 amino acids. Germline CDR1 is MGHRA and CDR2 is YSYEKL. For the CDR3, the DNA is TGCGTCAGCAGCCAAGGATGGGGAAACACTGAAGCTTTCTTT. This sequence encodes CVSSQGWGNTEAFF.